The 30 T cell receptor beta chains below come from one sample, sequenced in a study of PD-1 blockade in classical Hodgkin lymphoma. Assay used: immunoSEQ multiplex PCR; TCRdb lists only in-frame clones, some missing. The sample has over 10,000 clones, approximately 80% seen once. The time point: cycle 4 day 1 (C4D1), after less than seven weeks of nivolumab. There was relapse after autologous stem cell transplantation in every patient, and there was variation in brentuximab vedotin exposure. Magnetic negative selection was used to purify CD4+ T cells from PBMCs that had been thawed. The sequenced sample was CD4+ T cells from blood, obtained before the fourth cycle of nivolumab. All receptors come from a human donor with classical Hodgkin lymphoma.

V and J are TRBV2 and TRBJ2-1, with 7 bases aligning to TRBD1. From germline, CDR1 is SNHLY and CDR2 FYNNEI. The CDR3 runs 15 residues. V gave up 6 bases and J gave up 0 bases; unmatched junction bases: 5. CDR3 DNA sequence: TGTGCCAGCAGCCGGGACAGATACTCCTACAATGAGCAGTTCTTC. Its protein product is CASSRDRYSYNEQFF.

The rearrangement links TRBV6-1 to TRBJ1-2; possible D gene TRBD1, 6 bases. Between the trimmed V and J ends, which lost 8 bases and 7 bases, there was a span of 14 bases. Per the germline V gene, CDR1 is MNHNS and CDR2 is SASEGT. The CDR3 is 12 residues long. CDR3 loop: CASVGGLSGYTF. The CDR3 DNA follows: TGTGCCAGCGTTGGGGGGCTCTCTGGCTACACCTTC.

The V and J genes are TRBV28 and TRBJ1-3; D call uncertain. With 2 bases removed from V and 0 bases from J, the gap between germline ends came to 5 bases. Germline CDR1 MDHEN, CDR2 SYDVKM. The CDR3 has 14 residues. The CDR3 is CASSLQSSGNTIYF. The CDR3 DNA follows: TGTGCCAGCAGTTTACAATCCTCTGGAAACACCATATATTTT.

This chain joins TRBV19 and TRBJ2-2; 9 nucleotides agree with TRBD2. The CDR3 has 16 residues. Germline CDR1 and CDR2: LNHDA and SQIVND (reference sequence). V lost 6 bases to trimming and J lost 2 bases; unmatched junction nucleotides: 7. The CDR3 DNA reads as TGTGCCAGTAGCTCCCTAGCGGGGAGAAACACCGGGGAGCTGTTTTTT. It specifies CASSSLAGRNTGELFF.

The chain employs TRBV19 and TRBJ2-2; D is perhaps TRBD2 (6 bases). CDR3 length: 15 residues. The V end was cut by 3 bases, the J end by 12 bases, with 20 bases between. Germline CDR1 and CDR2: LNHDA and SQIVND (reference sequence). In DNA, the CDR3 is TGTGCCAGTAGTATCAGGGAGGAATTCCGCCTGCAGCTGTTTTTT. Protein product: CASSIREEFRLQLFF.

This rearrangement joins TRBV5-4 to TRBJ1-1, with D unclear. This CDR3 has 13 amino acids. Germline V gene sequence: CDR1 SGHNT, CDR2 YYREEE (reference sequence). V lost 0 bases to trimming and J lost 1 base, with 4 bases between them. The CDR3 nucleotides are TGTGCCAGCAGCTTGGAAGCGAACACTGAAGCTTTCTTT. Amino acids: CASSLEANTEAFF.

This clone has only one observation. The chain joins TRBV9 to TRBJ1-6, with D perhaps matching TRBD1 (5 bases). From germline, CDR1 is SGDLS and CDR2 YYNGEE. This CDR3 is 15 amino acids long. Trimming shortened V by 2 bases and J by 10 bases, and 16 bases separated the two germline ends. The CDR3 loop is CASSVLGTPGSPLHF. CDR3 DNA: TGTGCCAGCAGCGTCCTGGGGACCCCCGGCTCACCCCTCCACTTT.

The chain is built from TRBV7-8 and TRBJ2-1; D is uncertain. CDR1 is SGHVS and CDR2 is FQNEAQ in the germline V gene. The CDR3 totals 16 residues. With 2 bases removed from V and 9 bases from J, the gap between germline ends came to 20 bases. The CDR3 sequence: CASSLSRVPGLGEQFF. CDR3 coding DNA: TGTGCCAGCAGCTTATCACGAGTACCGGGTTTAGGTGAGCAGTTCTTC.

V usage is TRBV25-1 and J usage is TRBJ1-4; perhaps TRBD1 as D (5 bases). V lost 7 bases to trimming and J lost 8 bases, with 14 bases between them. The CDR3 extends over 13 amino acids. CDR1 and CDR2 (germline): MGHDK, SYGVNS. CDR3 DNA sequence: TGTGCCAGCAAACAGGCAGGTGGGGAAAAACTGTTTTTT. This encodes CASKQAGGEKLFF.

This chain joins TRBV18 and TRBJ2-5; D is uncertain. Per the germline V gene, CDR1 is KGHSH and CDR2 is LQKENI. CDR3 length: 14 residues. V was pared by 1 base and J by 4 bases, with 10 bases between. The CDR3 loop is CASSPLPPRETQYF. The CDR3 DNA follows: TGTGCCAGCTCACCACTTCCCCCAAGAGAGACCCAGTACTTC. Filled out from reference TRBV18 and TRBJ2-5, the complete variable domain reads NAGVMQNPRHLVRRRGQEARLRCSPMKGHSHVYWYRQLPEEGLKFMVYLQKENIIDESGMPKERFSAEFPKEGPSILRIQQVVRGDSAAYFCASSPLPPRETQYFGPGTRLLVL.

The chain links TRBV7-2 to TRBJ2-2; D is unresolved. The CDR3 runs 12 residues. The germline V gene encodes CDR1 SGHTA and CDR2 FQGNSA. The V end lost 5 bases, the J end lost 0 bases, and 1 base lay between the germline ends. The CDR3 coding sequence is TGTGCCAGCAGCCCGAACACCGGGGAGCTGTTTTTT. Residues: CASSPNTGELFF.

This CDR3 reads CANSIDRSTPYEQYF. The CDR3 DNA reads TGTGCCAACAGCATCGACAGGTCGACCCCCTACGAGCAGTACTTC. This chain joins TRBV2 and TRBJ2-7; weak D call: TRBD1 (6 bases). V gave up 10 bases and J gave up 2 bases, with 21 bases separating them. The germline V gene has CDR1 SNHLY and CDR2 FYNNEI. This CDR3 has 15 residues.

The chain links TRBV5-6 to TRBJ2-5, with D possibly TRBD2 on 5 matching bases. CDR3 length: 12 residues. The V and J ends lost 4 bases and 4 bases respectively, with 8 bases between them. CDR1 is SGHDT, CDR2 YYEEEE, per germline. CDR3 DNA sequence: TGTGCCAGCAGCGGACGGGGAGAGACCCAGTACTTC. This gives the protein CASSGRGETQYF.

This rearrangement joins TRBV11-2 to TRBJ1-5; the D gene is possibly TRBD1 (5 bases). V lost 1 base, J lost 5 bases, and 6 bases lay in between. Germline V CDR1 and CDR2: SGHAT, FQNNGV. The CDR3 sequence is 13 residues long. The CDR3 sequence: CASSLVRDQPQHF. CDR3 nucleotides: TGTGCCAGCAGCTTAGTCAGGGATCAGCCCCAGCATTTT.

The chain employs TRBV30 and TRBJ2-7, with 8 positions matching TRBD1. The CDR3 is 14 amino acids. CDR1 and CDR2 (germline): GTSNPN, SVGIG (reference sequence). V lost 4 bases and J lost 3; bases outside the gene matches: 8. The CDR3 nucleotides read TGTGCCTGGATCTTACCGGGACAGGTCTACGAGCAGTACTTC. Its translation is CAWILPGQVYEQYF.

This chain joins TRBV5-1 and TRBJ1-4; perhaps TRBD1 as D (5 bases). The CDR3 has 16 residues. With 0 bases removed from V and 0 bases from J, the gap between germline ends came to 9 bases. Germline CDR1 is SGHRS and CDR2 is YFSETQ. The DNA of the CDR3 is TGCGCCAGCAGCTTGGGATGGGGGACAACTAATGAAAAACTGTTTTTT. This encodes CASSLGWGTTNEKLFF.

The rearrangement uses TRBV2 and TRBJ2-3, with TRBD2 matching 9 bases. The J segment lost 6 bases and the V segment lost 7 bases, leaving 8 bases of the junction unmatched. Germline V gene lookup returns CDR1 SNHLY and CDR2 FYNNEI. CDR3 size: 14 residues. CDR3: CASTVREGRDTQYF. Written as DNA, the CDR3 is TGTGCCAGCACCGTGCGGGAGGGCCGTGATACGCAGTATTTT.

CDR3 in amino acids: CASSLFGGANTEAFF. Written as DNA, the CDR3 is TGTGCCAGCAGCTTGTTTGGGGGCGCGAACACTGAAGCTTTCTTT. The J gene is TRBJ1-1, the V gene TRBV5-4, with TRBD1 as a possible D gene (6 bases). Trimming pared 1 base from V and 1 base from J, leaving 11 bases between. CDR1 and CDR2 (germline): SGHNT, YYREEE (reference sequence). This CDR3 comprises 15 residues.

A remark on this clone: At one boundary the junction diverges from the germline segment, which might be a read error. J is TRBJ1-2 and V is TRBV2, with D possibly TRBD1 on 6 matching bases. Germline CDR1 and CDR2: SNHLY and FYNNEI. CDR3 length equals 16 residues. The CDR3 DNA reads TGTGCCGGCAGTGAACAGGGAGGAACTCTGAACTATGGCTACACCTTC. It yields the protein CAGSEQGGTLNYGYTF.

J is TRBJ2-7 and V is TRBV19, with 9 nucleotides matching TRBD2. This CDR3 is 14 amino acids long. Germline values: CDR1 LNHDA, CDR2 SQIVND (reference sequence). Losses at the gene ends were 4 bases for V and 2 bases for J; bases not matched to a gene: 3. CDR3 loop: CASSKRGGAYEQYF. CDR3 coding DNA: TGTGCCAGTAGTAAACGCGGGGGGGCCTACGAGCAGTACTTC.

This clone has more than one count but fewer than ten. This chain uses TRBV9 with TRBJ1-2; TRBD1 agrees at 7 bases. CDR3 length equals 11 residues. Trimming removed 3 bases from V and 13 bases from J; junction bases left unmatched: 6. Germline V gives CDR1 SGDLS, CDR2 YYNGEE. The DNA for the CDR3 is TGTGCCAGCAGCGAGGGACAGAGTATCACCTTC. It translates to CASSEGQSITF.

The rearrangement links TRBV19 to TRBJ2-3; possible D gene TRBD2, 6 bases. The ends were cut back, 2 bases at V and 2 bases at J, with 11 bases in the middle. The CDR3 spans 15 residues. In germline, CDR1 is LNHDA, CDR2 SQIVND (reference sequence). The CDR3 spells CASSISGSDTDTQYF. CDR3 DNA: TGTGCCAGTAGTATAAGCGGGTCAGACACAGATACGCAGTATTTT.

The chain carries TRBV15 and TRBJ1-4; no firm D call. The V and J ends lost 1 base and 0 bases respectively, with 6 bases between them. The germline CDR1 and CDR2 sequences are LNHNV and YYDKDF (reference sequence). This CDR3 has 15 amino acids. The CDR3, as DNA: TGTGCCACCAGCAGAGGGACGGCAACTAATGAAAAACTGTTTTTT. Its translation is CATSRGTATNEKLFF.

This clone was recorded once. The rearrangement links TRBV7-8 to TRBJ2-7, with 7 bases lining up with TRBD1. The CDR3 is 15 residues long. Germline V gene lookup returns CDR1 SGHVS and CDR2 FQNEAQ. V lost 4 bases to trimming and J lost 0 bases; unmatched junction nucleotides: 6. The CDR3 protein is CASSSGGSPSYEQYF. The CDR3 bases are TGTGCCAGCAGCTCAGGGGGATCCCCCTCCTACGAGCAGTACTTC. Using reference TRBV7-8 and TRBJ2-7 for the parts outside the CDR3, the full variable domain is GAGVSQSPRYKVAKRGQDVALRCDPISGHVSLFWYQQALGQGPEFLTYFQNEAQLDKSGLPSDRFFAERPEGSVSTLKIQRTQQEDSAVYLCASSSGGSPSYEQYFGPGTRLTVT.

CDR3 DNA sequence: TGTGCCAGCAGTGAATCCTGGAACCTCTACAATGAGCAGTTCTTC. Translating gives CASSESWNLYNEQFF. V usage is TRBV6-1 and J usage is TRBJ2-1; D is uncertain. The CDR3 spans 15 residues. Between the trimmed V and J ends, which lost 2 bases and 3 bases, there was a span of 11 bases. Per the germline V gene, CDR1 is MNHNS and CDR2 is SASEGT.

V is TRBV4-3 and J is TRBJ2-2, with 7 bases that match TRBD1. The CDR3 totals 19 residues. The V and J ends lost 0 bases and 7 bases, in that order; junction bases with no gene match: 17. CDR1 is LGHNA and CDR2 is YSLEER in the germline V gene. The CDR3, as DNA: TGCGCCAGCAGCCAAGATCGTGGGTACAGGGGCCTCAGGAGCGGGGAGCTGTTTTTT. Residues: CASSQDRGYRGLRSGELFF.

CDR3 sequence: CASTQIPTDGYTF. As DNA, the CDR3 is TGTGCCAGTACCCAAATCCCCACGGATGGCTACACCTTC. The chain is built from TRBV19 and TRBJ1-2; no definite D call. Deletions cut 7 bases from V and 6 bases from J, with 15 bases between. This CDR3 comprises 13 residues. In germline, CDR1 is LNHDA, CDR2 SQIVND (reference sequence).

The chain has TRBV6-6 and TRBJ1-1; 9 nucleotides agree with TRBD1. This CDR3 region has 14 residues. Germline values: CDR1 MNHNY, CDR2 SVGAGI (reference sequence). J was trimmed by 4 bases and V by 2 bases; bases with no gene match: 2. Here the CDR3 reads CASSYGTGTTEAFF. Here the CDR3 DNA reads TGTGCCAGCAGTTACGGGACAGGGACCACTGAAGCTTTCTTT.

The chain has TRBV5-1 and TRBJ2-5; 9 bases align to TRBD2. The J call is doubtful: the DNA matches TRBJ2-7 better. The germline gives CDR1 SGHRS, CDR2 YFSETQ. The CDR3 spans 16 residues. The CDR3, as DNA: TGCGCCAGCAGCCAGGGTGTTGCGGGGGGGCCCTACGAGCAGTACTTC. As protein: CASSQGVAGGPYEQYF.

The gene calls are TRBV10-3 and TRBJ1-1; no firm D call. The V gene's germline CDR1 is ENHRY and CDR2 SYGVKD. V was cut by 8 bases and J by 3 bases, with 16 bases left in between. This CDR3 has 14 residues. The CDR3 DNA is TGTGCCATCCGATTAGGAAGCGGGGACACTGAAGCTTTCTTT. This sequence encodes CAIRLGSGDTEAFF.